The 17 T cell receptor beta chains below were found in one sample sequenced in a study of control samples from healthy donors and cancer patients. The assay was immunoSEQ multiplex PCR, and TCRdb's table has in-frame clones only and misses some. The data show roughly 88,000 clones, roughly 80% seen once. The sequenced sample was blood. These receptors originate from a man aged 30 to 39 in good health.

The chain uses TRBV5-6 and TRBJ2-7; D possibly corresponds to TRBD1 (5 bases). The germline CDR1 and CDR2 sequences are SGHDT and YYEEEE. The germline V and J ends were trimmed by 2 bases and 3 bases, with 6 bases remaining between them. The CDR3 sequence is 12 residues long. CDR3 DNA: TGTGCCAGCAGCTTACAGGTCTACGAGCAGTACTTC. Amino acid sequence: CASSLQVYEQYF. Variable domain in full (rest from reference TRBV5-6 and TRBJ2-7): DAGVTQSPTHLIKTRGQQVTLRCSPKSGHDTVSWYQQALGQGPQFIFQYYEEEERQRGNFPDRFSGHQFPNYSSELNVNALLLGDSALYLCASSLQVYEQYFGPGTRLTVT.

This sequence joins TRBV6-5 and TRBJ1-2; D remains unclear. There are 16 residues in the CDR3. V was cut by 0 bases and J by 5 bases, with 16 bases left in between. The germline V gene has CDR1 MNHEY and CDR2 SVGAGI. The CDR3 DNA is TGTGCCAGCAGTTACTCGAATCTGGCAGGACCTTATGGCTACACCTTC. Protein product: CASSYSNLAGPYGYTF.

The CDR3 region is CASSKDRAYEQYF. CDR3 DNA: TGCGCCAGCAGTAAGGACAGAGCCTACGAGCAGTACTTC. This chain joins TRBV10-1 and TRBJ2-7; tentatively, D is TRBD1 (6 bases). V lost 5 bases to trimming and J lost 2 bases, with 10 bases between them. Germline CDR1 WNHNN, CDR2 SYGVQD (reference sequence). The CDR3 is made up of 13 amino acids.

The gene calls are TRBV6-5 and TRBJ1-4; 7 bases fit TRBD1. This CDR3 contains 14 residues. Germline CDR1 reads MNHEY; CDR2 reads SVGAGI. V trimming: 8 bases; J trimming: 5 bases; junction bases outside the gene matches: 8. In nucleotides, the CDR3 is TGTGCCAGCGGAAAGGGACAGTCCAATGAAAAACTGTTTTTT. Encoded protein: CASGKGQSNEKLFF.

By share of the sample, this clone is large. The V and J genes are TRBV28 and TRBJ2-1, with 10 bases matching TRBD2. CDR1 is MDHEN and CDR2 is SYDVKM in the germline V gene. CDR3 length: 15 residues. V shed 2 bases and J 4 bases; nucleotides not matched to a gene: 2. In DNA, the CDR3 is TGTGCCAGCAGTTTAACTAGCGGGATTTACAATGAGCAGTTCTTC. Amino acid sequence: CASSLTSGIYNEQFF.

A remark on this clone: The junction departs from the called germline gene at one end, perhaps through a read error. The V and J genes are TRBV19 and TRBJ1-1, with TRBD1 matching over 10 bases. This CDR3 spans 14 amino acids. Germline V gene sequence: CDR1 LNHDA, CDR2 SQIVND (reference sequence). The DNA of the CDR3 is TGTGCCAGTAGAAGGGGACAGGGGAACATTGAAGCTTTCTTT. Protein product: CASRRGQGNIEAFF.

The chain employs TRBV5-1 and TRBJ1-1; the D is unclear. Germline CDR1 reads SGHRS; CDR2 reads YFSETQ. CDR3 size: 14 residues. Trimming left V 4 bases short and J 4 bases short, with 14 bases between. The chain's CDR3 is CASSPGGLLTEAFF. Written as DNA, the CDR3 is TGCGCCAGCAGCCCAGGTGGCTTGCTCACTGAAGCTTTCTTT.

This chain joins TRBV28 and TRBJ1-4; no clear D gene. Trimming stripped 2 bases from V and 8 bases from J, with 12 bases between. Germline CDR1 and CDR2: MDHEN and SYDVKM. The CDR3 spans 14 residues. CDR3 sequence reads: CASSLRAVKEKLFF. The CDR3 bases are TGTGCCAGCAGTTTAAGGGCAGTTAAGGAAAAACTGTTTTTT.

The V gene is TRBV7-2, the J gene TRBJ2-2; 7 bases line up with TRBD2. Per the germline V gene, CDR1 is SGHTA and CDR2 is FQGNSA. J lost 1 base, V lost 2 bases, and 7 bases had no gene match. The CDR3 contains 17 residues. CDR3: CASSLFGGGRNTGELFF. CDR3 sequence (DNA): TGTGCCAGCAGCTTATTTGGAGGCGGGAGGAACACCGGGGAGCTGTTTTTT.

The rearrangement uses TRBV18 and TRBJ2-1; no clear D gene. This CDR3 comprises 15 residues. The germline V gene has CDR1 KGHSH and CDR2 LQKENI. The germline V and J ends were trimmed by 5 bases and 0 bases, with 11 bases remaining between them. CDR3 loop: CASSYVESSYNEQFF. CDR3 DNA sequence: TGTGCCAGCTCATACGTGGAGAGCTCCTACAATGAGCAGTTCTTC.

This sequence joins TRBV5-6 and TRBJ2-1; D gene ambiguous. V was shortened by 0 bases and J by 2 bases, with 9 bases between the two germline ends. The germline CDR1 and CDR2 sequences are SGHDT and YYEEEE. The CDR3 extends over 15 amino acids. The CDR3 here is CASSLAGAAYNEQFF. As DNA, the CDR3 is TGTGCCAGCAGCTTGGCGGGTGCTGCCTACAATGAGCAGTTCTTC.

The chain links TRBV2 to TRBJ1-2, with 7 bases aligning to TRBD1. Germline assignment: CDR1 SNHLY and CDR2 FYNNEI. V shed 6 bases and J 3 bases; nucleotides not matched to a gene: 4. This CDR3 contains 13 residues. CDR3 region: CASRGGADYGYTF. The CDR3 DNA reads TGTGCCAGCAGAGGGGGCGCGGACTATGGCTACACCTTC.

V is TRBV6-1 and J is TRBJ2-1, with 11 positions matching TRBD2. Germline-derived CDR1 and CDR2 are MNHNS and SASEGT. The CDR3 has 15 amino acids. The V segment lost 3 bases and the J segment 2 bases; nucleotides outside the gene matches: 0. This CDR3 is CASSETSGAYNEQFF. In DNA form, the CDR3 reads TGTGCCAGCAGTGAGACTAGCGGGGCCTACAATGAGCAGTTCTTC.

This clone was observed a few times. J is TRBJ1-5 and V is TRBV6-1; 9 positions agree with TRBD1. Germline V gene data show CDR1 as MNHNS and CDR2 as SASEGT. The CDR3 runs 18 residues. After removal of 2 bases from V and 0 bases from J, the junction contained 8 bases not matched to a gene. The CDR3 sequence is CASSETYRTGVSNQPQHF. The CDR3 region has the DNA TGTGCCAGCAGTGAAACGTATCGGACAGGGGTTAGCAATCAGCCCCAGCATTTT.

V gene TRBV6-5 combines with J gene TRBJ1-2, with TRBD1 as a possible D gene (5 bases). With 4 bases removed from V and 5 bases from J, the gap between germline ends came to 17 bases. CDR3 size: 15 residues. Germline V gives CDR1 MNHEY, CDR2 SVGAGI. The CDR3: CASSFGGGTPYGYTF. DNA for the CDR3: TGTGCCAGCAGTTTCGGGGGGGGGACCCCGTATGGCTACACCTTC.

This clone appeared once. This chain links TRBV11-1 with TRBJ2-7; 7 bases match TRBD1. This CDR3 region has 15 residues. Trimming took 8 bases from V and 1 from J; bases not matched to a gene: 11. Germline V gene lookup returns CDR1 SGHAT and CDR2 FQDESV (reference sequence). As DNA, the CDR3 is TGTGCCAGCCGAAAACGGGACAGTCGGTCCTACGAGCAGTACTTC. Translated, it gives CASRKRDSRSYEQYF.

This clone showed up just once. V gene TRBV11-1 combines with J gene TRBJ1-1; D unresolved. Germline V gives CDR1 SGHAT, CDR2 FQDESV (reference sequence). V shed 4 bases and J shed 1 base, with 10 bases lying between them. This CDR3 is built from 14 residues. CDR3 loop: CASSSRWGNTEAFF. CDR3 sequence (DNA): TGTGCCAGCAGCTCCAGATGGGGGAACACTGAAGCTTTCTTT.